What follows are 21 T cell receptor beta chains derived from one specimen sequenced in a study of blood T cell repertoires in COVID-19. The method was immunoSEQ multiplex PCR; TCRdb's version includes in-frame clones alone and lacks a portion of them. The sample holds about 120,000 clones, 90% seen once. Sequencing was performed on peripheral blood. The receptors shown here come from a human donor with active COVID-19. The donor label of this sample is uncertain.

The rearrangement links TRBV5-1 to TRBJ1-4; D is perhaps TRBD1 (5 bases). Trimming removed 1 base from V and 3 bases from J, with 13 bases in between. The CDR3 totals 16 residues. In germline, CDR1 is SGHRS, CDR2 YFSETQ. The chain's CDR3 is CASSLSSRVSNEKLFF. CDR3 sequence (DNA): TGCGCCAGCAGCTTGTCCTCCAGGGTTTCTAATGAAAAACTGTTTTTT.

This CDR3 is CASSEGSSTGDTQYF. The CDR3 nucleotides are TGTGCCAGCAGTGAAGGCTCATCAACGGGAGATACGCAGTATTTT. This chain joins TRBV2 and TRBJ2-3; D gene uncertain. Germline V lookup: CDR1 SNHLY, CDR2 FYNNEI. There are 15 residues in the CDR3. The ends were cut back, 1 base at V and 5 bases at J, with 13 bases in the middle.

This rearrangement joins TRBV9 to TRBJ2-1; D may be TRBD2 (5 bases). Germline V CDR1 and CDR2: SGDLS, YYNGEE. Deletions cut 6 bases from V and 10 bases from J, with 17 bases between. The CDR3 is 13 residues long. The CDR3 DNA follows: TGTGCCAGCACCCAATCCGGACGCGGGGAGCAGTTCTTC. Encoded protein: CASTQSGRGEQFF.

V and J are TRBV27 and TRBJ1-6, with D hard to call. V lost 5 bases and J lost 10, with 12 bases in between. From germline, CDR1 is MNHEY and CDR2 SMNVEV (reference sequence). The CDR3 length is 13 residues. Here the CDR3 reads CASSTQTRSPLHF. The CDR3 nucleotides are TGTGCCAGCAGTACCCAAACTCGCTCACCCCTCCACTTT.

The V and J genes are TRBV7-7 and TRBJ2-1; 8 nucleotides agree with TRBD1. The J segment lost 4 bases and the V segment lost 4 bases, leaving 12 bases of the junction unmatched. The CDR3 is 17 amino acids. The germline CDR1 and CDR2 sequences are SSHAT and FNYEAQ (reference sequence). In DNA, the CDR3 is TGTGCCAGCAGCTCAGCCGAAACAGGGGGAATATACAATGAGCAGTTCTTC. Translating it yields CASSSAETGGIYNEQFF. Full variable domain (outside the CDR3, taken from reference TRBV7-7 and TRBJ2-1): GAGVSQSPRYKVTKRGQDVTLRCDPISSHATLYWYQQALGQGPEFLTYFNYEAQPDKSGLPSDRFSAERPEGSISTLTIQRTEQRDSAMYRCASSSAETGGIYNEQFFGPGTRLTVL.

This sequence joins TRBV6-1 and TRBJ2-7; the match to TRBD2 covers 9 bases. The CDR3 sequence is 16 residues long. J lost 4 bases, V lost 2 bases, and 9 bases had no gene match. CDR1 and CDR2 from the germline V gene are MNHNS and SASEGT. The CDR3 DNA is TGTGCCAGCAGTGAAAGACCTAGCGGGGCCCGGTACGAGCAGTACTTC. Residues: CASSERPSGARYEQYF.

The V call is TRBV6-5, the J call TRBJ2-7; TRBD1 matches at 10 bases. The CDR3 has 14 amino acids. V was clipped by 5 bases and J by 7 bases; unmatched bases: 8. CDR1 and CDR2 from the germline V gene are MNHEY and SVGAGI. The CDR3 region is CASSTGTGVGEQYF. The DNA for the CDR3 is TGTGCCAGCAGTACCGGGACAGGGGTTGGGGAGCAGTACTTC.

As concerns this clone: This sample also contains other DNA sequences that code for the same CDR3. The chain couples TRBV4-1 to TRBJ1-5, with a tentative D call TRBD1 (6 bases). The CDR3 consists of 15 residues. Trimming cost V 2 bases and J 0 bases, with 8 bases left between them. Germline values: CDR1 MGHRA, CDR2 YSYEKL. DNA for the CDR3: TGCGCCAGCAGCCAAACAGGGACTAGCAATCAGCCCCAGCATTTT. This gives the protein CASSQTGTSNQPQHF.

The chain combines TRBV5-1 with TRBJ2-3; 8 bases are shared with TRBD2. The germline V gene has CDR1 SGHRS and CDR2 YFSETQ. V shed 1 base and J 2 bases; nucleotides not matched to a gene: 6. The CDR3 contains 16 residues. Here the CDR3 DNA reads TGCGCCAGCAGCTTGAGACTAGCGACTGACACAGATACGCAGTATTTT. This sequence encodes CASSLRLATDTDTQYF.

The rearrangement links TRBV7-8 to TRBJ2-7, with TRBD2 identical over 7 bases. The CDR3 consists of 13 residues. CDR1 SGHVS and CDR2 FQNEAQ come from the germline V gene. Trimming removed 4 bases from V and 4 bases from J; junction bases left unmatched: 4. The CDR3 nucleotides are TGTGCCAGCAGCTGGGCGGGGGAATACGAGCAGTACTTC. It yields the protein CASSWAGEYEQYF.

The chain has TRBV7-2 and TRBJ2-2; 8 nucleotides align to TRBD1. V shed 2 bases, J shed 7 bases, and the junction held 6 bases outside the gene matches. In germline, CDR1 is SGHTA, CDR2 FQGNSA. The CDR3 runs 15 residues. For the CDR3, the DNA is TGTGCCAGCAGCTTAACCGCCGGACAGGGCGGGGAGCTGTTTTTT. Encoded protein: CASSLTAGQGGELFF.

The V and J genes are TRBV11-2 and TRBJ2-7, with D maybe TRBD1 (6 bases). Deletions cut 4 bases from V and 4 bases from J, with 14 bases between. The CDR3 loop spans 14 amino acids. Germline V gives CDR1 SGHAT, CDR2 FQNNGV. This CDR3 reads CASSSGQLLYEQYF. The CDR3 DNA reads TGTGCCAGCAGCTCTGGACAGCTACTTTACGAGCAGTACTTC.

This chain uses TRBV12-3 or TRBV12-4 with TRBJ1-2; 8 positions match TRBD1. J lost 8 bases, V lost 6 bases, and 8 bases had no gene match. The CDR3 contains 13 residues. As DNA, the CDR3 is TGTGCCAGCAGACTGACAGGGGCGGGCGGCTACACCTTC. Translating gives CASRLTGAGGYTF.

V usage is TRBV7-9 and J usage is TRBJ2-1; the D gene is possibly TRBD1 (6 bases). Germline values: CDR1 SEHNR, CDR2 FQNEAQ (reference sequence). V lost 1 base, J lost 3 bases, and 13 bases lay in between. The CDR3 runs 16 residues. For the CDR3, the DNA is TGTGCCAGCAGCTTAGGGCAGGGGAACCTCTACAATGAGCAGTTCTTC. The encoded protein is CASSLGQGNLYNEQFF.

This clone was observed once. The chain's CDR3 is CASSLSGTSPDPGTDTQYF. DNA for the CDR3: TGTGCCAGCAGTCTCTCCGGGACTTCCCCTGACCCAGGCACAGATACGCAGTATTTT. This chain connects TRBV6-2 or TRBV6-3 to TRBJ2-3; weak D call: TRBD2 (6 bases). This CDR3 contains 19 residues. Germline V gene lookup returns CDR1 MNHEY and CDR2 SVGEGT. The V and J ends lost 5 bases and 1 base respectively, with 25 bases between them.

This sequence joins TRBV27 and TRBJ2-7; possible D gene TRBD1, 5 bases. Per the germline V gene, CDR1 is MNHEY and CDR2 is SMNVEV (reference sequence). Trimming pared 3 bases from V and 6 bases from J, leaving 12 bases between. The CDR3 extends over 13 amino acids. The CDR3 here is CASSFGAYSEQYF. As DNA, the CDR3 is TGTGCCAGCAGTTTTGGGGCTTATAGCGAGCAGTACTTC.

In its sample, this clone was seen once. The CDR3 region has the DNA TGTGCCAGCAGCCTACTTAGCGGAACCTACAATGAGCAGTTCTTC. Amino acid sequence: CASSLLSGTYNEQFF. This chain joins TRBV7-3 and TRBJ2-1, with D perhaps matching TRBD2 (6 bases). The CDR3 length is 15 residues. Trimming stripped 5 bases from V and 2 bases from J, with 13 bases between. CDR1 SGHTA and CDR2 FQGTGA come from the germline V gene.

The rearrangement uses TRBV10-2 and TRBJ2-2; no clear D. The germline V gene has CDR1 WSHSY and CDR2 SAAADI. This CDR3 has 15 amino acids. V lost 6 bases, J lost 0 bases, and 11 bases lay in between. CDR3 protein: CASRRQSTNTGELFF. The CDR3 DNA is TGCGCCAGCAGAAGACAATCCACGAACACCGGGGAGCTGTTTTTT.

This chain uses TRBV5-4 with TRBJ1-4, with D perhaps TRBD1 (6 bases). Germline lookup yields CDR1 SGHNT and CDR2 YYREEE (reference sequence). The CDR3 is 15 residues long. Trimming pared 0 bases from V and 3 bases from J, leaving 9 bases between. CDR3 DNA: TGTGCCAGCAGCTTGGGCAGGGGTGCTAATGAAAAACTGTTTTTT. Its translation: CASSLGRGANEKLFF. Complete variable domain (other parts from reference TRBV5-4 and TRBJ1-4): ETGVTQSPTHLIKTRGQQVTLRCSSQSGHNTVSWYQQALGQGPQFIFQYYREEENGRGNFPPRFSGLQFPNYSSELNVNALELDDSALYLCASSLGRGANEKLFFGSGTQLSVL.

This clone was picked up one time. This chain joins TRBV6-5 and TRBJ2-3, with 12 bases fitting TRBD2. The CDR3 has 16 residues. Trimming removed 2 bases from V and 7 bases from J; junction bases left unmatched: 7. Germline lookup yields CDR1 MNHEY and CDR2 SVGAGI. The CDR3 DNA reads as TGTGCCAGCAGTTACCCTCAGACTAGCGGGGGATATACGCAGTATTTT. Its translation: CASSYPQTSGGYTQYF.

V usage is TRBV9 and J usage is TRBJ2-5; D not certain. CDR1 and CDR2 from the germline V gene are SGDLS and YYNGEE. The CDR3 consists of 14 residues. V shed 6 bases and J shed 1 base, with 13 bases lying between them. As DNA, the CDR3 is TGTGCCAGCAATAGAGAGACTTTCCAAGAGACCCAGTACTTC. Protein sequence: CASNRETFQETQYF.